The 9 T cell receptor beta chains given below trace back to one sample, sequenced in a study of Tregs in tolerant kidney transplant recipients. Libraries were prepared by immunoSEQ multiplex PCR; TCRdb keeps only in-frame clonotypes and omits some of them. The sample has around 48,000 clones, and its top ten clones hold 0.75% to 0.95%. This specimen consisted of CD4+ T cells from blood, obtained before the transplant. The receptors shown here come from a human donor who received a combined kidney and bone marrow transplant.

CDR3 DNA (partial): TGTGCCAGCCATACCGGACAACTGAACACCGGGGAG. Its translation: CASHTGQLNTGE. In full, the CDR3 is CASHTGQLNTGELFF. The chain links TRBV2 to TRBJ2-2; maybe TRBD1 (5 bases). The DNA ends 3 residues before the CDR3 does, and the rest of the CDR3 is filled in from the germline J gene. The ends were cut back, 8 bases at V and 1 base at J, with 14 bases in the middle. The CDR3 is 15 amino acids. CDR1 and CDR2 (germline): SNHLY, FYNNEI.

Regarding this clone: The sequenced fragment ends 3 residues before the CDR3 boundary, so the rest is inferred from the germline J gene. The chain is built from TRBV30 and TRBJ1-2; 9 bases align to TRBD1. This CDR3 region has 15 residues. The J segment lost 4 bases and the V segment lost 1 base, leaving 7 bases of the junction unmatched. CDR1 is GTSNPN, CDR2 SVGIG, per germline (reference sequence). The CDR3 DNA, read in part, is TGTGCCTGGAGTGGGGGGACAGGGATAGGCTATGGC. Translation: CAWSGGTGIGYG. The CDR3 reads in full as CAWSGGTGIGYGYTF. Filled out from reference TRBV30 and TRBJ1-2, the complete variable domain reads SQTIHQWPATLVQPVGSPLSLECTVEGTSNPNLYWYRQAAGRGLQLLFYSVGIGQISSEVPQNLSASRPQDRQFILSSKKLLLSDSGFYLCAWSGGTGIGYGYTFGSGTRLTVV.

Details on this clone: The missing CDR3 end, 3 residues past where the read stops, is filled in from the germline J gene. V gene TRBV7-2 combines with J gene TRBJ2-7; TRBD1 matches at 8 bases. This CDR3 has 14 amino acids. CDR1 SGHTA and CDR2 FQGNSA come from the germline V gene. With 3 bases clipped from V and 2 bases from J, the junction kept 3 bases outside the gene matches. Partial CDR3 DNA: TGTGCCAGCAGCTTGGGGACAGGCACCTACGAG. This codes for CASSLGTGTYE. The full CDR3 reads CASSLGTGTYEQYF.

Note on this clone: The read ends 3 residues early relative to the CDR3; the germline J gene fills the gap. The chain joins TRBV2 to TRBJ1-1; D is possibly TRBD1 (5 bases). Trimming pared 7 bases from V and 4 bases from J, leaving 13 bases between. CDR1 is SNHLY and CDR2 is FYNNEI in the germline V gene. The CDR3 spans 13 residues. Incomplete CDR3 DNA: TGTGCCAGCACTCTGTGGGGGGGCACTGAA. Translated: CASTLWGGTE. The full CDR3 sequence reads CASTLWGGTEAFF.

For this clone: The DNA ends 3 residues before the CDR3 does, and the rest of the CDR3 is filled in from the germline J gene. The rearrangement uses TRBV20-1 and TRBJ2-4; TRBD1 aligns across 7 bases. J gave up 0 bases and V 2 bases, and 7 bases lay outside the gene matches. This CDR3 has 16 residues. Germline V CDR1 and CDR2: DFQATT, SNEGSKA (reference sequence). Here the CDR3 reads CSARPQAGGAKNIQYF. Partial CDR3 DNA: TGCAGTGCTAGACCGCAGGCAGGGGGAGCCAAAAACATT.

Regarding this clone: The CDR3 end falls 3 residues outside the read, so it is completed with the germline J gene. The chain combines TRBV6-2 or TRBV6-3 with TRBJ1-2; the D is unclear. Germline V gene data show CDR1 as MNHEY and CDR2 as SVGEGT. The V gene lost 2 bases and the J gene lost 0 bases, with 16 bases spanning the gap. This CDR3 contains 17 residues. The DNA read from the CDR3 is TGTGCCAGCAGTTACACAACCGAACAAACACCTAACTATGGC. It is translated as CASSYTTEQTPNYG. In full, the CDR3 reads CASSYTTEQTPNYGYTF.

Comment on this clone: The read terminates 3 residues before the CDR3 end, so the remaining end is supplied by the germline J gene. The genes are TRBV20-1 and TRBJ1-5; D might be TRBD1 (5 bases). The CDR3 totals 18 residues. The ends were cut back, 7 bases at V and 5 bases at J, with 30 bases in the middle. In germline, CDR1 is DFQATT, CDR2 SNEGSKA (reference sequence). The sequenced CDR3 bases are TGCAGTGGGATGTGGCGCGTCTTGACAGCCCTTTCTCATCAGCCC. Translation: CSGMWRVLTALSHQP. The complete CDR3 reads CSGMWRVLTALSHQPQHF.

A remark on this clone: The read is 3 residues too short to cover the CDR3 end, so that end is filled in from the germline J gene. The gene calls are TRBV5-1 and TRBJ2-1; unclear D gene. Trimming took off 5 bases at V and 0 bases at J, with 12 bases between the two ends. CDR1 and CDR2 from the germline V gene are SGHRS and YFSETQ. The CDR3 runs to 15 residues. The CDR3 spells CASRVGGSSYNEQFF. The covered CDR3 bases are TGCGCCAGCAGAGTAGGCGGTAGCTCCTACAATGAG.

Concerning this clone: The CDR3 extends 3 residues past the end of the read, so its final part is completed from the germline J gene. The gene calls are TRBV7-2 and TRBJ1-3; tentative D call: TRBD1 (5 bases). V lost 4 bases and J 4 bases, leaving 11 bases between the germline ends. The CDR3 totals 14 residues. Germline V gene data show CDR1 as SGHTA and CDR2 as FQGNSA. CDR3 DNA, as far as it was read: TGTGCCAGCAGCTATAAGGGGTCCGGAAACACC. It yields the protein CASSYKGSGNT. The full-length CDR3 reads as CASSYKGSGNTIYF.